This TCR beta chain was found in a study of vaccination effects on CD4 cells after COVID-19. Remarks on this clone: Its specificity is not known.

J gave up 5 bases and V 7 bases, and 7 bases lay outside the gene matches. The CDR3 covers 13 residues. In germline, CDR1 is MNHNS, CDR2 SASEGT. Notes on the study in general: The study, lacking early post-infection timepoints, had few convalescent patients. Late in the post-vaccination period, infection-induced and vaccine-induced clones underwent marked clonal contraction.

Sequencing followed a ViraFEST assay step that expanded antigen-specific CD4+ T cells with viral peptide pools. Subsequent to a culture period of roughly 11 days, CD4+ T cells were isolated. The study found no prior SARS-CoV-2 infection in the vaccine recipients, who tested negative for nucleocapsid antibodies. For each well, two million PBMC were cultured with 10 IU/ml IL-2 and about 9.1 ug/ml peptides. Both day 3 and day 7 saw half the medium replaced with IL-2 medium. Sequenced by immunoSEQ multiplex PCR; TCRdb stores in-frame clones only, minus some. The sample contains 50,000 or so clones, 75% to 85% of which appear only once.

The TCR originated in a human donor who received a COVID-19 vaccine. Material: CD4+ T cells from PBMCs cultured with HCoV-OC43 spike peptides, obtained before COVID-19 vaccination. The subset is: HCoV-OC43 spike overlapping peptide pool stimulation. The chain employs TRBV6-1 and TRBJ1-2, with 7 bases lining up with TRBD1. The CDR3 reads CASNRQGGYGYTF. The CDR3 DNA reads as TGTGCCAGCAACCGACAGGGAGGGTATGGCTACACCTTC.